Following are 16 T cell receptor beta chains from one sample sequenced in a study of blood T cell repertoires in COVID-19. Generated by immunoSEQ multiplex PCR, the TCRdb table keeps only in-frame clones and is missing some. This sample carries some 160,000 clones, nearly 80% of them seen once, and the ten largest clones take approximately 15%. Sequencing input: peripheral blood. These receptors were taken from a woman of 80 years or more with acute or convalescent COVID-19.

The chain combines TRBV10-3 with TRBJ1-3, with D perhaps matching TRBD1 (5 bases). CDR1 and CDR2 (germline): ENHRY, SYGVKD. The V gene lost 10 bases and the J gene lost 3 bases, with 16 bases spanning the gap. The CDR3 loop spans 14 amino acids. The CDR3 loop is CATYRGGIGNTIYF. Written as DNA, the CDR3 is TGTGCCACCTACCGGGGGGGTATTGGAAACACCATATATTTT.

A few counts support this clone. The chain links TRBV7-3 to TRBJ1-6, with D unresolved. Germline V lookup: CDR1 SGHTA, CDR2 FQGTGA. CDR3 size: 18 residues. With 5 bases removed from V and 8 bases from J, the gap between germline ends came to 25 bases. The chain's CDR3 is CASSPQNGENKRDSPLHF. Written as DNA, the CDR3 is TGTGCCAGCAGCCCTCAAAACGGGGAAAATAAGCGGGATTCACCCCTCCACTTT.

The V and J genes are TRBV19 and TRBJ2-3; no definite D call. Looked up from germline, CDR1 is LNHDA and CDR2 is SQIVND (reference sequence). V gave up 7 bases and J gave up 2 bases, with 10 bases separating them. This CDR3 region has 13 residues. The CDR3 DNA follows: TGTGCCAGTAATAAAGCCGACACAGATACGCAGTATTTT. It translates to CASNKADTDTQYF.

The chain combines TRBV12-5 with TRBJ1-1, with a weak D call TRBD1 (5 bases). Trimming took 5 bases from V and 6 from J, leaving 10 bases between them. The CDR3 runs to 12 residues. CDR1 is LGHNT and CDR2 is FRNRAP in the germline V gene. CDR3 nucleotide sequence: TGTGCTAGTGGTAACCAGGGTTCTGAAGCTTTCTTT. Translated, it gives CASGNQGSEAFF.

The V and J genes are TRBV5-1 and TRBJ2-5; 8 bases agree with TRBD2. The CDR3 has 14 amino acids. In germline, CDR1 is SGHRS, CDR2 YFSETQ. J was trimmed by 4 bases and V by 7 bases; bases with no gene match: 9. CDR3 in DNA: TGCGCCAGCTCCGGGGGGGGGTGGCGAGAGACCCAGTACTTC. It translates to CASSGGGWRETQYF.

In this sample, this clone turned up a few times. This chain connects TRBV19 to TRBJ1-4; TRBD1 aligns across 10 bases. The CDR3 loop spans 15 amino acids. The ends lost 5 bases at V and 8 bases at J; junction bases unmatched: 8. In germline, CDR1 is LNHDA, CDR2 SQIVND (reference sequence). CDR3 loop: CASSATGTGEEKLFF. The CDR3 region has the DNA TGTGCCAGTAGTGCGACCGGGACAGGGGAGGAAAAACTGTTTTTT. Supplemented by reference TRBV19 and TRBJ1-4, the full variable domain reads DGGITQSPKYLFRKEGQNVTLSCEQNLNHDAMYWYRQDPGQGLRLIYYSQIVNDFQKGDIAEGYSVSREKKESFPLTVTSAQKNPTAFYLCASSATGTGEEKLFFGSGTQLSVL.

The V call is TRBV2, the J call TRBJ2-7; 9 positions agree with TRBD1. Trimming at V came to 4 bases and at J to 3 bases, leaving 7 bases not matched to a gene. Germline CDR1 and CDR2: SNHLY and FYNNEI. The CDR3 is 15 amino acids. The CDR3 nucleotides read TGTGCCAGCAGTGCAGCCGGGACAGGGAACTACGAGCAGTACTTC. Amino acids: CASSAAGTGNYEQYF.

CDR3 protein: CATEGWTGIYEQYF. The CDR3 DNA sequence: TGTGCCACCGAAGGCTGGACAGGAATTTACGAGCAGTACTTC. This chain joins TRBV2 and TRBJ2-7; TRBD1 aligns across 7 bases. Germline CDR1 and CDR2: SNHLY and FYNNEI. The J segment lost 4 bases and the V segment lost 10 bases, leaving 13 bases of the junction unmatched. The CDR3 spans 14 residues.

CDR3 coding DNA: TGTGCCAGCAGTGCCGGGCTAGCGGGGAATGAGCAGTTCTTC. It specifies CASSAGLAGNEQFF. The chain has TRBV2 and TRBJ2-1; TRBD2 aligns across 9 bases. The CDR3 has 14 amino acids. The junction had 5 bases not matched to a gene; V was cut back by 4 bases and J by 7 bases. Germline V gene sequence: CDR1 SNHLY, CDR2 FYNNEI.

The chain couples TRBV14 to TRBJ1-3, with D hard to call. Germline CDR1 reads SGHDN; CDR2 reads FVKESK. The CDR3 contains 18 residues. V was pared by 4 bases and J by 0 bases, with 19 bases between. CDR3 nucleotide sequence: TGTGCCAGCAGCCTCAGACGGAGACCCCATGACTCTGGAAACACCATATATTTT. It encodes CASSLRRRPHDSGNTIYF. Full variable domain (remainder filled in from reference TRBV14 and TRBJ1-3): EAGVTQFPSHSVIEKGQTVTLRCDPISGHDNLYWYRRVMGKEIKFLLHFVKESKQDESGMPNNRFLAERTGGTYSTLKVQPAELEDSGVYFCASSLRRRPHDSGNTIYFGEGSWLTVV.

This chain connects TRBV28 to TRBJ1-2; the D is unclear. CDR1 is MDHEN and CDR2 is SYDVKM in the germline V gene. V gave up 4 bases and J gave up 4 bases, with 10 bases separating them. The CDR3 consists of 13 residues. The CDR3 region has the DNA TGTGCCAGCAGTTCCCCGGGTGGCTATGGCTACACCTTC. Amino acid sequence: CASSSPGGYGYTF.

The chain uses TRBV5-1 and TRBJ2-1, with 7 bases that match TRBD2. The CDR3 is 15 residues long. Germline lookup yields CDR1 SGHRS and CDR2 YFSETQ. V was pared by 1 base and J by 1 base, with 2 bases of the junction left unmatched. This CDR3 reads CASSLTSESYNEQFF. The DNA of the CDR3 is TGCGCCAGCAGCTTGACTAGCGAATCCTACAATGAGCAGTTCTTC.

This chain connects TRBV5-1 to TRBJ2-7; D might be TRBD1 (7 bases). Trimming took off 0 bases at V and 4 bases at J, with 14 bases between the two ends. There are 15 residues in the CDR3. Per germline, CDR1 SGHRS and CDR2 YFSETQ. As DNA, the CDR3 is TGCGCCAGCAGCTTGGCCGGGGGACAGTCGTACGAGCAGTACTTC. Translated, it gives CASSLAGGQSYEQYF.

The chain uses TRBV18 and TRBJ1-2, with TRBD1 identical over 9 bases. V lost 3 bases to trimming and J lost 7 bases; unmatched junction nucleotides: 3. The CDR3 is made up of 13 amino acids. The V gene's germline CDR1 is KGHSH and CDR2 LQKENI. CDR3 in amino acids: CASSPGDRAGYTF. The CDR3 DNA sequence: TGTGCCAGCTCACCCGGGGACAGGGCTGGCTACACCTTC. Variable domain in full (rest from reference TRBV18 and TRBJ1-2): NAGVMQNPRHLVRRRGQEARLRCSPMKGHSHVYWYRQLPEEGLKFMVYLQKENIIDESGMPKERFSAEFPKEGPSILRIQQVVRGDSAAYFCASSPGDRAGYTFGSGTRLTVV.

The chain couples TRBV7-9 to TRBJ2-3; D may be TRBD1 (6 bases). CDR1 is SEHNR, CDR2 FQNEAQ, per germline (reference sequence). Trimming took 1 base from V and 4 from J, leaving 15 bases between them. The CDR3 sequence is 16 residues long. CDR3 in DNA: TGTGCCAGCAGCTTAGATTGGCAGGGGACGCCAGATACGCAGTATTTT. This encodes CASSLDWQGTPDTQYF.

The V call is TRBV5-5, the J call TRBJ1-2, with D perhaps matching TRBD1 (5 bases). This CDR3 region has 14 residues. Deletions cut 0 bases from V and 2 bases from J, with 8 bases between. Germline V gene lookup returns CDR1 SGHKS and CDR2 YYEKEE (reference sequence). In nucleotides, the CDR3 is TGTGCCAGCAGCTTGGGACGGGGGAACTATGGCTACACCTTC. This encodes CASSLGRGNYGYTF.